This T cell receptor (beta chain) comes out of a study of T-cell memory formation after mild COVID-19. This clonotype was seen a handful of times. TCRdb redid the calling of the 5' RACE reads with MiXCR, one entry per CDR3 protein. This table holds about 560,000 distinct CDR3 sequences, about 22% found once. This CDR3 comprises 13 residues. The germline V gene has CDR1 MGHRA and CDR2 YSYEKL. After removal of 7 bases from V and 5 bases from J, the junction contained 5 bases not matched to a gene. This rearrangement joins TRBV4-1 to TRBJ2-3, with TRBD2 matching over 8 bases. The clonotype originates from an adult woman who had mild COVID-19 (a few samples of this study predate the infection). Cell type and time point are not known. The sample taken for sequencing was PBMCs or a T cell subset sorted from them (not recorded which). This chain's CDR3 is CASTRSGGDTQYF. In DNA, the CDR3 is TGCGCCAGCACTCGAAGCGGGGGAGATACGCAGTATTTT.